This T cell receptor beta chain was found in a study of control samples from healthy donors and cancer patients. This CDR3 comprises 16 residues. CDR1 is KGHSH and CDR2 is LQKENI in the germline V gene. The V end lost 4 bases, the J end lost 3 bases, and 18 bases lay between the germline ends. The data were produced by immunoSEQ multiplex PCR, yet TCRdb's version contains in-frame clones alone and is incomplete. The data show 90,000 to 100,000 clones, around 80% seen once. What was sequenced was blood. This receptor was obtained from a woman younger than 45 in good health. This sequence joins TRBV18 and TRBJ1-1, with D possibly being TRBD1 (5 bases). For the CDR3, the DNA is TGTGCCAGCTCACAGATGGGGCGGGGAGGTGACACTGAAGCTTTCTTT. Translating it yields CASSQMGRGGDTEAFF.